These 9 T cell receptor beta chains share one sample of origin, sequenced in a study of shared clonotypes between healthy human individuals. Some clones are missing from TCRdb's copy, which holds only in-frame ones; the method was immunoSEQ multiplex PCR. Among about 1 million clones listed, 65% to 75% were seen once. Sequenced sample: memory CD4+ T cells sorted from blood. Described subset: CD45RA-negative fraction. The origin of the receptors is a man between 18 and 29 years old in good health.

This chain joins TRBV27 and TRBJ1-1; D gene uncertain. The CDR3 totals 13 residues. Germline V lookup: CDR1 MNHEY, CDR2 SMNVEV (reference sequence). Deletions cut 3 bases from V and 6 bases from J, with 11 bases between. The CDR3 sequence is CASSLYVLAEAFF. CDR3 nucleotide sequence: TGTGCCAGCAGTTTGTACGTATTGGCTGAAGCTTTCTTT.

J is TRBJ2-7 and V is TRBV19; TRBD1 might be the D (6 bases). The CDR3 has 14 residues. The V gene lost 0 bases and the J gene lost 2 bases, with 8 bases spanning the gap. Per the germline V gene, CDR1 is LNHDA and CDR2 is SQIVND (reference sequence). DNA of the CDR3: TGTGCCAGTAGTATAGAGGGACAACCCTACGAGCAGTACTTC. Its translation is CASSIEGQPYEQYF. Full variable domain (remainder filled in from reference TRBV19 and TRBJ2-7): DGGITQSPKYLFRKEGQNVTLSCEQNLNHDAMYWYRQDPGQGLRLIYYSQIVNDFQKGDIAEGYSVSREKKESFPLTVTSAQKNPTAFYLCASSIEGQPYEQYFGPGTRLTVT.

This chain uses TRBV5-1 with TRBJ2-3, with TRBD2 as a possible D gene (5 bases). CDR1 and CDR2 (germline): SGHRS, YFSETQ. The CDR3 has 14 residues. V lost 5 bases to trimming and J lost 3 bases, with 13 bases between them. The CDR3 spells CASSSERTTDTQYF. For the CDR3, the DNA is TGCGCCAGCAGTTCCGAACGGACTACAGATACGCAGTATTTT.

The CDR3 here is CASRGSGDSPLHF. Here the CDR3 DNA reads TGTGCCAGCAGGGGCTCTGGGGATTCACCCCTCCACTTT. This rearrangement joins TRBV6-1 to TRBJ1-6; unclear D gene. Trimming cost V 6 bases and J 8 bases, with 11 bases left between them. The germline V gene has CDR1 MNHNS and CDR2 SASEGT. The CDR3 length is 13 residues.

As for this clone: Different DNA sequences within this sample yield the same CDR3. The chain employs TRBV28 and TRBJ1-1; 8 nucleotides match TRBD1. Germline-derived CDR1 and CDR2 are MDHEN and SYDVKM. J lost 5 bases, V lost 4 bases, and 3 bases had no gene match. This CDR3 has 13 amino acids. DNA for the CDR3: TGTGCCAGCAGTTCACGACAGGGGACTGAAGCTTTCTTT. Residues: CASSSRQGTEAFF. The full variable domain, rest sourced from reference TRBV28 and TRBJ1-1, is DVKVTQSSRYLVKRTGEKVFLECVQDMDHENMFWYRQDPGLGLRLIYFSYDVKMKEKGDIPEGYSVSREKKERFSLILESASTNQTSMYLCASSSRQGTEAFFGQGTRLTVV.

This clone was picked up a small number of times. The chain links TRBV11-2 to TRBJ2-1; no clear D. Between the trimmed V and J ends, which lost 5 bases and 4 bases, there was a span of 15 bases. Looked up from germline, CDR1 is SGHAT and CDR2 is FQNNGV. CDR3 length: 15 amino acids. CDR3 in amino acids: CASSNTRTQYNEQFF. CDR3 sequence (DNA): TGTGCCAGCAGCAATACCAGGACCCAGTACAATGAGCAGTTCTTC.

This clone came up a few times. The genes are TRBV18 and TRBJ1-6, with D maybe TRBD1 (6 bases). V was pared by 5 bases and J by 7 bases, with 12 bases between. This CDR3 is 14 amino acids long. Germline V gene lookup returns CDR1 KGHSH and CDR2 LQKENI. The CDR3 bases are TGTGCCAGCTCATCCCAAGGGGGAAATTCACCCCTCCACTTT. It encodes CASSSQGGNSPLHF.

The gene calls are TRBV30 and TRBJ2-3; 10 bases fit TRBD1. This CDR3 is built from 11 residues. CDR1 is GTSNPN, CDR2 SVGIG, per germline (reference sequence). V was pared by 7 bases and J by 7 bases, with 2 bases of the junction left unmatched. The CDR3 protein is CASTGGYTQYF. In nucleotides, the CDR3 is TGTGCCTCGACAGGGGGCTATACGCAGTATTTT.

This clone was detected ten times or more. Other DNA sequences in the same sample also yield this CDR3. The chain links TRBV7-6 to TRBJ2-3, with a tentative D call TRBD1 (7 bases). The germline CDR1 and CDR2 sequences are SGHVS and FNYEAQ. V shed 1 base and J shed 0 bases, with 11 bases lying between them. The CDR3 loop spans 16 amino acids. This CDR3 reads CASSLDQGGSTDTQYF. The CDR3 region has the DNA TGTGCCAGCAGCTTAGATCAGGGGGGCAGCACAGATACGCAGTATTTT.